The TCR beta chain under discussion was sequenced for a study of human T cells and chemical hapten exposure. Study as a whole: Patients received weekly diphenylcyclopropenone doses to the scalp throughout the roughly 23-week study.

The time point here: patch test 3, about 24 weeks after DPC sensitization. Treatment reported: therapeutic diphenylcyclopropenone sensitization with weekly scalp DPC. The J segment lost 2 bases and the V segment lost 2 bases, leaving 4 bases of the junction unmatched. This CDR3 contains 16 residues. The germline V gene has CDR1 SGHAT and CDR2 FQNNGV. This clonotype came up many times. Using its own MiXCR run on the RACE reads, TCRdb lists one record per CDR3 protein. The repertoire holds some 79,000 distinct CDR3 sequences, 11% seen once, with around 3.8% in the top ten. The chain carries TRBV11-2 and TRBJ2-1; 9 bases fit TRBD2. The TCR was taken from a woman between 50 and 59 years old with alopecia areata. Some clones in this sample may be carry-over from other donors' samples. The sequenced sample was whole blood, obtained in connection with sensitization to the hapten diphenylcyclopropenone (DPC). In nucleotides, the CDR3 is TGTGCCAGCAGCTTATTAGGACTAGCGACCTACAATGAGCAGTTCTTC. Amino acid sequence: CASSLLGLATYNEQFF.